The TCR beta chain under discussion was sequenced for a study of blood T cell repertoires in COVID-19. Study-level background: Sources were T cells, B-cell-depleted T cells, or PBMCs; the material itself was cDNA or gDNA.

The repertoire was sequenced with immunoSEQ multiplex PCR; TCRdb's copy has only in-frame clones and lacks some. This sample has approximately 150,000 clones, with around 90% found just once. This sequence was found in a woman aged 45-65 years with acute or convalescent COVID-19. Sequenced material: peripheral blood.

For the CDR3, the DNA is TGTGCCAGCAGCTTAGTTTTAGCGGGAGAGGCAGATACGCAGTATTTT. This sequence encodes CASSLVLAGEADTQYF. The chain carries TRBV11-3 and TRBJ2-3; 9 nucleotides align to TRBD2. The CDR3 spans 16 residues. Germline values: CDR1 SGHNT, CDR2 YENEEA. The J segment lost 4 bases and the V segment lost 1 base, leaving 6 bases of the junction unmatched.